Listed below are T cell receptor beta chains from one sample, sequenced in a study of cytomegalovirus exposure and HLA in healthy donors. TCRdb's table, derived via immunoSEQ multiplex PCR, lists solely in-frame clones and lacks some. The table records some 190,000 clones, around 82% of them present only once. Material: PBMCs. Every receptor here comes from a young man in good health and CMV-seronegative. Both conserved end residues are part of each CDR3. A D gene is named only where the DNA matches it firmly. Clone sizes are given selectively: once, few, many, or a class where the clone is expanded.

J	D	size	V	DNA	CDR3
TRBJ1-5	TRBD1	.	TRBV7-8	TGTGCCAGCAGCCACCGGGACAGGGGCAATCAGCCCCAGCATTTT	CASSHRDRGNQPQHF
TRBJ1-5	.	once	TRBV4-2	TGTGCCAGCAGCCAAGAAGGCGGCCATAGCAATCAGCCCCAGCATTTT	CASSQEGGHSNQPQHF
TRBJ2-7	TRBD2	.	TRBV7-2	TGTGCCAGCAGCTCCACTAGCGGGAGGGCCTACGAGCAGTACTTC	CASSSTSGRAYEQYF
TRBJ1-1	TRBD1	.	TRBV7-8	TGTGCCAGCAGAAAGGGCGGGACAGGGGAAGCTTTCTTT	CASRKGGTGEAFF
TRBJ1-1	TRBD1	.	TRBV19	TGTGCCAGTAGTAAGACAGGGTCTACTCCTACTGAAGCTTTCTTT	CASSKTGSTPTEAFF
TRBJ2-1	TRBD2	.	TRBV6-4	TGTGCCAGCAGAACTCTAGCGGATACCTACAATGAGCAGTTCTTC	CASRTLADTYNEQFF
TRBJ2-1	TRBD2	.	TRBV7-2	TGTGCCAGCAGCTATAGCCTGGGAGGGCAGTGGTACAATGAGCAGTTCTTC	CASSYSLGGQWYNEQFF
TRBJ2-6	.	.	TRBV6-1	TGTGCCAGCAGTGAGGCCAGAACCGTCTCTGGGGCCAACGTCCTGACTTTC	CASSEARTVSGANVLTF
TRBJ2-7	TRBD2	.	TRBV29-1	TGCAGCGTTGAAGGGACTAGCGGGGGTTCCTTGCTCGAGCAGTACTTC	CSVEGTSGGSLLEQYF
TRBJ2-2	TRBD2	.	TRBV7-6	TGTGCCAGCAGCTTAAGGACGGGGGGTTATACCGGGGAGCTGTTTTTT	CASSLRTGGYTGELFF
TRBJ1-1	.	.	TRBV29-1	TGCAGCGTTGCATCCGGTCTACCGTCTACTGAAGCTTTCTTT	CSVASGLPSTEAFF
TRBJ1-6	.	.	TRBV6-5	TGTGCCAGCTTTTCCGGGTATGGCTCACCCCTCCACTTT	CASFSGYGSPLHF
TRBJ1-2	.	.	TRBV7-8	TGTGCCAGCAGCCTCCCTAGAGGAAATGGCTACACCTTC	CASSLPRGNGYTF
TRBJ2-2	TRBD2	.	TRBV4-2	TGTGCCAGCAGCCAAGAGGCAGCGGGGGGGAACACCGGGGAGCTGTTTTTT	CASSQEAAGGNTGELFF
TRBJ2-7	.	.	TRBV4-1	TGCGCCAGCAGCCAAGAGGCAGGGATCGACGAGCAGTACTTC	CASSQEAGIDEQYF
TRBJ2-7	TRBD1	.	TRBV9	TGTGCCAGCAGCGTCCGGGACAGGTCTCGCGAGCAGTACTTC	CASSVRDRSREQYF
TRBJ1-1	.	once	TRBV5-1	TGCGCCAGCAGCTTGGAGCCGGGTAACACTGAAGCTTTCTTT	CASSLEPGNTEAFF
TRBJ1-2	.	once	TRBV29-1	TGCAGCGTTGGGGAGGCCGGTTACTATGGCTACACCTTC	CSVGEAGYYGYTF
TRBJ2-2	.	.	TRBV18	TGTGCCAGCTCACTTCAGAACACCGGGGAGCTGTTTTTT	CASSLQNTGELFF
TRBJ2-5	.	.	TRBV11-2	TGTGCCAGCAGCTTAGGCCCGGACTTCCAAGAGACCCAGTACTTC	CASSLGPDFQETQYF
TRBJ2-2	.	.	TRBV11-3	TGTGCCAGCAGCCCCCGGAGGAGGGAGAACACCGGGGAGCTGTTTTTT	CASSPRRRENTGELFF
TRBJ1-5	.	.	TRBV7-2	TGTGCCAGCAGCCGTACCGTCAACAGGGATCAGCCCCAGCATTTT	CASSRTVNRDQPQHF
TRBJ2-5	TRBD2	.	TRBV25-1	TGTGCCAGCAGTGAGGGGGAGCGGGGAGGGACTCAAGAGACCCAGTACTTC	CASSEGERGGTQETQYF